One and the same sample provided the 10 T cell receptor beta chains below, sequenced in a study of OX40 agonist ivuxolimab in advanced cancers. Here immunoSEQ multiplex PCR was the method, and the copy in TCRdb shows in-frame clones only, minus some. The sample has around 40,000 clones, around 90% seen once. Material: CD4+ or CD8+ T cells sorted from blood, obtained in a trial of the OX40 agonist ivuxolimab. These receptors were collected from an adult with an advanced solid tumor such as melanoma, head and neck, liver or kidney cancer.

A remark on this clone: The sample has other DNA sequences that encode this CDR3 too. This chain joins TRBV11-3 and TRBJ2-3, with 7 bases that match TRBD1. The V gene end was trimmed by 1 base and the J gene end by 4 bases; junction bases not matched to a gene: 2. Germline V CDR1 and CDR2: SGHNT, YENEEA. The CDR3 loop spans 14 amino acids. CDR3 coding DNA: TGTGCCAGCAGCTTAGGGCAGGGGGCAGATACGCAGTATTTT. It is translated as CASSLGQGADTQYF.

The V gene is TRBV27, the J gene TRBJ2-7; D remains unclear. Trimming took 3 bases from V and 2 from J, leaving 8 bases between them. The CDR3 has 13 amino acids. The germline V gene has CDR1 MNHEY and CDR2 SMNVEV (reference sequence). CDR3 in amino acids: CASSFNGAYEQYF. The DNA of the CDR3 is TGTGCCAGCAGTTTCAACGGCGCCTACGAGCAGTACTTC.

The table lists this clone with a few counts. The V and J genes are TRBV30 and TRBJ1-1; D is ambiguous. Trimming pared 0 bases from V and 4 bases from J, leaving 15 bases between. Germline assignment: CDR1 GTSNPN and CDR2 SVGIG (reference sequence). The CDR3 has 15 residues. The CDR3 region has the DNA TGTGCCTGGAGTGTACGGGAAAGGGTGGCCACTGAAGCTTTCTTT. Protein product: CAWSVRERVATEAFF. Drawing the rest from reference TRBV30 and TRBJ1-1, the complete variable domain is SQTIHQWPATLVQPVGSPLSLECTVEGTSNPNLYWYRQAAGRGLQLLFYSVGIGQISSEVPQNLSASRPQDRQFILSSKKLLLSDSGFYLCAWSVRERVATEAFFGQGTRLTVV.

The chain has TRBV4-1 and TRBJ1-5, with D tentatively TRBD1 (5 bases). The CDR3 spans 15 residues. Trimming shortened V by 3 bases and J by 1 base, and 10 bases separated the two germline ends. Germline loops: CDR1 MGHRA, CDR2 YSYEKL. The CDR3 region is CASSQTDSSNQPQHF. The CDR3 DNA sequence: TGCGCCAGCAGCCAGACCGACAGCAGCAATCAGCCCCAGCATTTT.

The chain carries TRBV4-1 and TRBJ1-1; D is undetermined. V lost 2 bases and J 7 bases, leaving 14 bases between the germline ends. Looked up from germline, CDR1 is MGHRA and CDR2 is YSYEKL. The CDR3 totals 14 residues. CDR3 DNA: TGCGCCAGCAGCCAAACCGGCGGCCAATTTGAAGCTTTCTTT. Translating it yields CASSQTGGQFEAFF.

In DNA, the CDR3 is TGTGCCAGCAGCGCCTACCGGGACAGGGTGACATACAATGAGCAGTTCTTC. Translated, it gives CASSAYRDRVTYNEQFF. This rearrangement joins TRBV5-6 to TRBJ2-1, with TRBD1 identical over 9 bases. Looked up from germline, CDR1 is SGHDT and CDR2 is YYEEEE. CDR3 size: 17 residues. V gave up 4 bases and J gave up 4 bases; unmatched junction bases: 12. The full variable domain, its missing parts supplied by reference TRBV5-6 and TRBJ2-1, is DAGVTQSPTHLIKTRGQQVTLRCSPKSGHDTVSWYQQALGQGPQFIFQYYEEEERQRGNFPDRFSGHQFPNYSSELNVNALLLGDSALYLCASSAYRDRVTYNEQFFGPGTRLTVL.

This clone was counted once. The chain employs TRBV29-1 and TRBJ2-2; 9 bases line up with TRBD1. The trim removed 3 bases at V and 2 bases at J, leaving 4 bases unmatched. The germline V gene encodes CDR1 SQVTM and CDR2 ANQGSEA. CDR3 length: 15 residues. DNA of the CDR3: TGCAGCGTTGAGGACAGGGGCCTTAACACCGGGGAGCTGTTTTTT. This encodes CSVEDRGLNTGELFF.

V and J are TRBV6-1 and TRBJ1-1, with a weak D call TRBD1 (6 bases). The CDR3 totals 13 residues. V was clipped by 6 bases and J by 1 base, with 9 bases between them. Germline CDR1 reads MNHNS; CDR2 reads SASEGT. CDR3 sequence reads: CASRVGGNTEAFF. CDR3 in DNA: TGTGCCAGCAGAGTAGGGGGGAACACTGAAGCTTTCTTT.

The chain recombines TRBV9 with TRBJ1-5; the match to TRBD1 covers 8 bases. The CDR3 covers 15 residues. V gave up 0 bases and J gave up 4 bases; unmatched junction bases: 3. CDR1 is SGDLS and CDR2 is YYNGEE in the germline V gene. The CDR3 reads CASSVDGTGNQPQHF. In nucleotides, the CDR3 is TGTGCCAGCAGCGTAGATGGGACAGGAAATCAGCCCCAGCATTTT. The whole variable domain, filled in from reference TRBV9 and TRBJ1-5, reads DSGVTQTPKHLITATGQRVTLRCSPRSGDLSVYWYQQSLDQGLQFLIQYYNGEERAKGNILERFSAQQFPDLHSELNLSSLELGDSALYFCASSVDGTGNQPQHFGDGTRLSIL.

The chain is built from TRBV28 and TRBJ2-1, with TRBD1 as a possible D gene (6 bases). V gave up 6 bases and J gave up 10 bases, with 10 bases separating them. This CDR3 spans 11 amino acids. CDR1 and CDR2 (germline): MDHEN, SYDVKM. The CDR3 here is CASRYGTEQFF. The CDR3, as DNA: TGTGCCAGCAGGTACGGGACAGAGCAGTTCTTC.